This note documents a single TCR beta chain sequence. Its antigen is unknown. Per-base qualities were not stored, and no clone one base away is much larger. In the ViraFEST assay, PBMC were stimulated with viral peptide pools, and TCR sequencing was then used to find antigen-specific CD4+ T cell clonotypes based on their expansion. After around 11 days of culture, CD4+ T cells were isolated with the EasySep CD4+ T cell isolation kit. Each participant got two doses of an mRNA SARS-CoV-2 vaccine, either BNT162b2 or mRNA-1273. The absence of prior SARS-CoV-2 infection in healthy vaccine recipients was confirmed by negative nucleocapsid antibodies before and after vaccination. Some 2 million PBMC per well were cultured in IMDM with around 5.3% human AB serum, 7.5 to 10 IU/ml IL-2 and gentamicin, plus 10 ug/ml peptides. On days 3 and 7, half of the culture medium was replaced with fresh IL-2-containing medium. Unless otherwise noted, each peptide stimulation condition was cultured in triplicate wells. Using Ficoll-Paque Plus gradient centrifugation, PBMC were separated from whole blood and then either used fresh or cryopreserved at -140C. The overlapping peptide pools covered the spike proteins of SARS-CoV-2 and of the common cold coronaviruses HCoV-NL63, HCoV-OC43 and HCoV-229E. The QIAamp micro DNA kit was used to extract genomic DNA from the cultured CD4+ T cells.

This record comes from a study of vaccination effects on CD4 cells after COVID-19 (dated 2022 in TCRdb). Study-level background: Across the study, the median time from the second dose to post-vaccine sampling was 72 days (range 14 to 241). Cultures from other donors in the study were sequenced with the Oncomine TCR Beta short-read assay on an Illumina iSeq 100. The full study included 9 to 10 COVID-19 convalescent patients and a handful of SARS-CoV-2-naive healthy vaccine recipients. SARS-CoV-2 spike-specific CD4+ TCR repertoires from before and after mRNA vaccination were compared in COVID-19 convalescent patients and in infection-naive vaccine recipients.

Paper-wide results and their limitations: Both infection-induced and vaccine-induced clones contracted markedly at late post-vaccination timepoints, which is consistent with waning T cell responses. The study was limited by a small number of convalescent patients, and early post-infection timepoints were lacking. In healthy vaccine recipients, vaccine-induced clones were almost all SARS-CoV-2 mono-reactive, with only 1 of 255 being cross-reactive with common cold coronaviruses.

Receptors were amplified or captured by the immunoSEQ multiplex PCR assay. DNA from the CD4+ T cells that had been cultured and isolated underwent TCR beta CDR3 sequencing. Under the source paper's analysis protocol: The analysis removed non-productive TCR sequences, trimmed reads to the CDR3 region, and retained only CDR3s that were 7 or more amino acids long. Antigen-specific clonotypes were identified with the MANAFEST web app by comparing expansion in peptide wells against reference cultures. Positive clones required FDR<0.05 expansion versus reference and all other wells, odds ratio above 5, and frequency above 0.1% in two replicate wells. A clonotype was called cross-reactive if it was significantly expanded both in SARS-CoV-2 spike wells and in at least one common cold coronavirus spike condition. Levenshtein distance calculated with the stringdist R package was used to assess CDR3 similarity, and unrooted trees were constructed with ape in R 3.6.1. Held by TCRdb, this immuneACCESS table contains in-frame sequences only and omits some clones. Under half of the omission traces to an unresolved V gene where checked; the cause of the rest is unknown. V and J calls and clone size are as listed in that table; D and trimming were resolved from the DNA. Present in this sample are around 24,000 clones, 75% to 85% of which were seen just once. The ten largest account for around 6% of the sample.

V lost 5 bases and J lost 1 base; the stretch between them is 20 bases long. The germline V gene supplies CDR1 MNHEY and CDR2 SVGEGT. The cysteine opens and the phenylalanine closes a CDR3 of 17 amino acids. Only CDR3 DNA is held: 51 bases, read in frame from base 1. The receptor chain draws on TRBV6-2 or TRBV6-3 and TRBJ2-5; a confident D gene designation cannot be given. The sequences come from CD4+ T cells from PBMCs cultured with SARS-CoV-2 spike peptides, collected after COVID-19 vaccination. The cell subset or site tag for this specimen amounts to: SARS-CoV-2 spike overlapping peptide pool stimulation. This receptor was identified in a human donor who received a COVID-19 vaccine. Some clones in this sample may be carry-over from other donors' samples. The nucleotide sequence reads TGTGCCAGCAGTCCCTTACCCGGACGGAGTCTCCAAGAGACCCAGTACTTC. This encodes CASSPLPGRSLQETQYF.